This T cell receptor (beta chain) derives from a study of blood T cells in healthy people across ages. PCR was performed a second time for 7 to 11 cycles using a sample-barcoded 5' primer and a J-beta primer mix. One entry per CDR3 protein, called by TCRdb with MiXCR from the 5' RACE reads. The sample includes 650,000 to 1,000,000 distinct CDR3 sequences, under 40% seen only once; the top ten take 10% to 15%. This clonotype has a handful of counts. As yet, its antigen is unknown. Study conclusions and caveats: The study could not conclusively compare naive and antigen-experienced cells, given its unsorted PBMCs.

The CDR3 runs 14 residues. V lost 4 bases, J lost 2 bases, and 11 bases lay in between. Germline CDR1 MNHEY, CDR2 SMNVEV (reference sequence). Donors each provided around 10 milliliters of peripheral blood. V and J are TRBV27 and TRBJ2-5; TRBD2 might be the D (7 bases). Sequences were obtained from blood. The sequence was obtained from a man between 18 and 35 years old in good health. Here the CDR3 reads CASSWTAGQETQYF. CDR3 DNA: TGTGCCAGCAGTTGGACAGCGGGGCAAGAGACCCAGTACTTC.